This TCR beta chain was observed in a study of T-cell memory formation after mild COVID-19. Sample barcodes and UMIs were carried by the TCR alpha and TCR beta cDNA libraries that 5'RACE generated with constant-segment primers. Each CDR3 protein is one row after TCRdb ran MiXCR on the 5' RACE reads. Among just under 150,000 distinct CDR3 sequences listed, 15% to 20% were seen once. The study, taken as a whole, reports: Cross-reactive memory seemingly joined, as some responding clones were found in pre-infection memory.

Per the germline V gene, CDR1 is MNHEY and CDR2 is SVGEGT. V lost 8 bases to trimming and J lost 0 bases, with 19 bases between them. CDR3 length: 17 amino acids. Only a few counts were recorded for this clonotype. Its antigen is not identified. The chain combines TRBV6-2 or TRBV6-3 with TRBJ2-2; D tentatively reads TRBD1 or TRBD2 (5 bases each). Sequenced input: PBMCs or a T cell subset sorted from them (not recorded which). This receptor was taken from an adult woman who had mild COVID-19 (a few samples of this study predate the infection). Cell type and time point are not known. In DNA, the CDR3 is TGTGCCAGCTCCCCTCCTCGGGGCTCGGCGAACACCGGGGAGCTGTTTTTT. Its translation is CASSPPRGSANTGELFF.